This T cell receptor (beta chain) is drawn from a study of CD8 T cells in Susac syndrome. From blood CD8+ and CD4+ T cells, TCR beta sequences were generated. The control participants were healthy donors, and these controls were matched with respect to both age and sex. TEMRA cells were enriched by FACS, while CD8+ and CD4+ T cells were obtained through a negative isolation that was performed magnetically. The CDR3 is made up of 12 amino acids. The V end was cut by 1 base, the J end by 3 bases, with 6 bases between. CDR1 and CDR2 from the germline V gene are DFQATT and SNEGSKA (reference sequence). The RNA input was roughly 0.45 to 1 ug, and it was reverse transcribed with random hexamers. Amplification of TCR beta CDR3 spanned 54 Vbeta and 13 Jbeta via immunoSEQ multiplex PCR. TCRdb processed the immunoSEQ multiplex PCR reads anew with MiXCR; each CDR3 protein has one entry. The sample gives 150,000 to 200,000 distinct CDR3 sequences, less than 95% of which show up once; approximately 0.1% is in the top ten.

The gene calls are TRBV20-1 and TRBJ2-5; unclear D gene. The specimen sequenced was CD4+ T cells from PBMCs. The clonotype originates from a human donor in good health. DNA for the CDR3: TGCAGTGCTAGAGTACCCGAAGAGACCCAGTACTTC. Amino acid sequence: CSARVPEETQYF.